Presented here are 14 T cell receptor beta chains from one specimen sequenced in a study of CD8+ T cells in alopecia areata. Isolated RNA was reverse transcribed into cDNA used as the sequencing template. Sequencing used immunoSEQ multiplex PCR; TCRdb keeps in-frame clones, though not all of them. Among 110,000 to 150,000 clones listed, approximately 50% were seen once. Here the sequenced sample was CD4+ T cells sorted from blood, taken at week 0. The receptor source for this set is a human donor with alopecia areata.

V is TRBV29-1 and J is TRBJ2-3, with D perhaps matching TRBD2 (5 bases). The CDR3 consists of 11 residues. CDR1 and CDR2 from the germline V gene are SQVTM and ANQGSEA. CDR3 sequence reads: CGADRTDTQYF. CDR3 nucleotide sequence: TGCGGAGCGGACCGCACAGATACGCAGTATTTT.

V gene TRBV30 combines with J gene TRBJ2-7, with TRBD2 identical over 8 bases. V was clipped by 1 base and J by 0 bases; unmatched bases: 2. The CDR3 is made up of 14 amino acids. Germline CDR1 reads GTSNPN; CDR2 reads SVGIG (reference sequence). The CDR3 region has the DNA TGTGCCTGGAGTGCCCTAGCGGGCTCCTACGAGCAGTACTTC. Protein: CAWSALAGSYEQYF.

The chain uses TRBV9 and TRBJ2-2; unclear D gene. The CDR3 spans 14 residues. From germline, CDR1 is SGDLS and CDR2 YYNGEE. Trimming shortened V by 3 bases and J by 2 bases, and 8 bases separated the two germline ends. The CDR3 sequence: CASSGLPNTGELFF. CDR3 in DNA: TGTGCCAGCAGCGGGCTACCTAACACCGGGGAGCTGTTTTTT. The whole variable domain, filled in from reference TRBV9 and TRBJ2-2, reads DSGVTQTPKHLITATGQRVTLRCSPRSGDLSVYWYQQSLDQGLQFLIQYYNGEERAKGNILERFSAQQFPDLHSELNLSSLELGDSALYFCASSGLPNTGELFFGEGSRLTVL.

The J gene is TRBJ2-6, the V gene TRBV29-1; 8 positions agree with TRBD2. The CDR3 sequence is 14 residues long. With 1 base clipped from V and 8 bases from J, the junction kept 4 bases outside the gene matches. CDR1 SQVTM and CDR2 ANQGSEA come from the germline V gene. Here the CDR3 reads CSVEAGGGTNVLTF. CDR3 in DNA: TGCAGCGTTGAAGCCGGGGGGGGGACCAACGTCCTGACTTTC.

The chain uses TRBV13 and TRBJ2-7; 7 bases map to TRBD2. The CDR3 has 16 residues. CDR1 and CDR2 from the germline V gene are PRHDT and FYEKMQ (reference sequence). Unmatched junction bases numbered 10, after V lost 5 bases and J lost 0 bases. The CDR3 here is CASSGRTTGGSYEQYF. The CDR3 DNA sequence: TGTGCCAGCAGCGGCAGGACGACGGGGGGCTCCTACGAGCAGTACTTC.

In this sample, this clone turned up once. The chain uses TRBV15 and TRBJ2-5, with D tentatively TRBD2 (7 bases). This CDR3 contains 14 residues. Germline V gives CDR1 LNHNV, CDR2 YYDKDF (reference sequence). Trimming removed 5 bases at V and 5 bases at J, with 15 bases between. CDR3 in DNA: TGTGCCACCAGCGGGGGGGGCACTCTGGAGACCCAGTACTTC. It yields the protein CATSGGGTLETQYF.

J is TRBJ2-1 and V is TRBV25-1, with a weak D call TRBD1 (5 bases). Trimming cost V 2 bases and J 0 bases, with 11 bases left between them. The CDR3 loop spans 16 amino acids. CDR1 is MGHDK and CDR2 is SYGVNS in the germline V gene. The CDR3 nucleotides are TGTGCCAGCAGTGAAATAGGGGTTAGCTCCTACAATGAGCAGTTCTTC. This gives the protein CASSEIGVSSYNEQFF.

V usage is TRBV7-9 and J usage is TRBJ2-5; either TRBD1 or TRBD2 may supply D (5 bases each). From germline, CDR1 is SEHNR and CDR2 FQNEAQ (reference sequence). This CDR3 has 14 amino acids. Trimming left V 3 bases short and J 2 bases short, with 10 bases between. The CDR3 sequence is CASSFTGRQETQYF. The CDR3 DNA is TGTGCCAGCAGCTTCACGGGACGGCAAGAGACCCAGTACTTC. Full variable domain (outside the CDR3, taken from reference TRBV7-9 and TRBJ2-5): DTGVSQNPRHKITKRGQNVTFRCDPISEHNRLYWYRQTLGQGPEFLTYFQNEAQLEKSRLLSDRFSAERPKGSFSTLEIQRTEQGDSAMYLCASSFTGRQETQYFGPGTRLLVL.

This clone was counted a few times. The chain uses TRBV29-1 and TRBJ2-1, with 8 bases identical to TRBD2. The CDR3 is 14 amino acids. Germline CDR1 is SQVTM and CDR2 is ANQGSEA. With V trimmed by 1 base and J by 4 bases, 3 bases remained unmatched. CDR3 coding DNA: TGCAGCGTTGAAGGGCGACTAGCGTACAATGAGCAGTTCTTC. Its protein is CSVEGRLAYNEQFF.

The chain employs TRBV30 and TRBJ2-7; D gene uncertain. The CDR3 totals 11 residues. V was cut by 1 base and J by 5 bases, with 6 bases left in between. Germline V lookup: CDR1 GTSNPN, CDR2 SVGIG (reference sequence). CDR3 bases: TGTGCCTGGAGTGATTCCCACGAGCAGTACTTC. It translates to CAWSDSHEQYF.

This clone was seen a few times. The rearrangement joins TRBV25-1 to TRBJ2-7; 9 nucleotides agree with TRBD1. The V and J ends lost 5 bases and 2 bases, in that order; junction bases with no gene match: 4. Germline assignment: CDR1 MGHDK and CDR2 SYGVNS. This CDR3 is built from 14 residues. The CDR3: CASSSGTGTYEQYF. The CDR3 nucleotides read TGTGCCAGCAGTTCAGGGACAGGGACCTACGAGCAGTACTTC.

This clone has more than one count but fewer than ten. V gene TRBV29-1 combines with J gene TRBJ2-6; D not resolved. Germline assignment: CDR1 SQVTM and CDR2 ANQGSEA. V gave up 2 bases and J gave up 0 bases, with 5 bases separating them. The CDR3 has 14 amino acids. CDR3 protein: CSVEPLSGANVLTF. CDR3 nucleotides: TGCAGCGTTGAACCACTCTCTGGGGCCAACGTCCTGACTTTC.

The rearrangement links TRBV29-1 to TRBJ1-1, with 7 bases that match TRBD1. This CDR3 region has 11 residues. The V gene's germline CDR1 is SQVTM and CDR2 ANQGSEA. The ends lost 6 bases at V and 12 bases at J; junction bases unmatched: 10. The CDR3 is CSVWTGAVTFF. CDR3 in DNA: TGCAGCGTGTGGACAGGTGCCGTTACTTTCTTT. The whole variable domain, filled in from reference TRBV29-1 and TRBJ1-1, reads SAVISQKPSRDICQRGTSLTIQCQVDSQVTMMFWYRQQPGQSLTLIATANQGSEATYESGFVIDKFPISRPNLTFSTLTVSNMSPEDSSIYLCSVWTGAVTFFGQGTRLTVV.

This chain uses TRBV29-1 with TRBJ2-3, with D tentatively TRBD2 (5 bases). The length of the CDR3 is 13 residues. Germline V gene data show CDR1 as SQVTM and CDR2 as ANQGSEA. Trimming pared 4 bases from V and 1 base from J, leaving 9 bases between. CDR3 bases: TGCAGCGTTGCTATCGGGGGCACAGATACGCAGTATTTT. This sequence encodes CSVAIGGTDTQYF.